Listed below are T cell receptor beta chains from one sample, sequenced in a study of blood T cells in healthy people across ages. TCRdb itself ran the 5' RACE reads through MiXCR, one entry per CDR3 protein. The sample lists 760,000 or so distinct CDR3 sequences, roughly 25% occurring once. These data were likewise used in another study, on T cells of mothers and their children.

Sequencing was carried out using blood. These receptors all stem from a boy younger than 18 in good health. The conserved cysteine and the conserved F or W are not part of the CDR3 here. The order of the fields is clone size, V gene, D gene, CDR3 length, CDR3 protein. The D gene is left open where the match is weak. Only part of the rows carry a size: once, few, many, or a class if the clone is expanded.

NA	TRBV4-1	NA	13	ASSQGGREPYEQF
NA	TRBV9	NA	12	ASSGSSDPGKQY
few	TRBV10-3	NA	12	AIGGAVQTDAQY
few	TRBV20-1	NA	10	SAVGAKNIQY
NA	TRBV15	NA	10	ATSEWGTEAF
NA	TRBV29-1	NA	9	SVPWDNEQF
few	TRBV28	TRBD2	13	ASSSSGLAGVEQY
NA	TRBV6-2/TRBV6-3	NA	13	ASSYLAGPPGELF
few	TRBV2	TRBD1	10	ASSVGQGRYT
NA	TRBV10-3	TRBD1	11	AVSGTGGDIQY
NA	TRBV7-2	NA	11	ASSGLSLYEQF
few	TRBV2	TRBD1	11	ASGPSTGFEQY
NA	TRBV4-3	TRBD2	15	ASSQDPAGGSTDTQY
NA	TRBV4-1	NA	11	ASGTGRAYEQY
NA	TRBV3-1	TRBD2	14	ASSLFLSGIQETQY
NA	TRBV5-1	NA	12	ASSEDSYNQPQH
NA	TRBV27	TRBD1	13	ASSSPGQGAVEQY
few	TRBV28	NA	14	ASSLSGLGSYNEQF
few	TRBV4-2	TRBD2	15	ASSQDWTTSAKNIQY
NA	TRBV21-1	NA	15	ASSYQRGPFGANVLT
NA	TRBV5-1	NA	13	ASSRRQSMNTEAF
NA	TRBV5-1	TRBD2	13	ASQTGTNSYNEQF
NA	TRBV4-3	NA	14	ASSPDVGDSTDTQY
NA	TRBV6-2/TRBV6-3	NA	13	ASSYEGTNTGELF
few	TRBV29-1	NA	11	SVAGGSNQPQH
few	TRBV5-5	NA	13	ASSDKGLASEKLF
few	TRBV5-1	NA	11	ASRLDSQETQY
NA	TRBV12-3/TRBV12-4	TRBD2	15	ASSLWGSGGLQGTQY
NA	TRBV7-2	TRBD2	12	ASSPGLASNEQF
few	TRBV12-3/TRBV12-4	TRBD1	13	ASSFGQALVETQY
many	TRBV4-1	TRBD1	12	ASSPGQGLNEQY
few	TRBV4-3	NA	12	ASSQERGGETQY
once	TRBV18	NA	11	ASSPESYTEAF
NA	TRBV5-1	NA	12	ASSRVEGRETQY
NA	TRBV5-1	NA	11	ASRVQGGETQY
NA	TRBV20-1	NA	9	SARVKETQY
few	TRBV18	NA	16	ASSPPATFSSGANVLT
NA	TRBV7-6	NA	15	ASRPRQDLATNEKLF
NA	TRBV28	NA	14	ASSLPSPGLGEKLF
few	TRBV20-1	NA	11	SAPYYREVPAF
NA	TRBV15	TRBD2	15	ATSRDLSSGRVDTQY
NA	TRBV18	NA	12	ASSPSYSYNEQF
NA	TRBV20-1	TRBD2	16	SARETSGRGKHYNEQF
NA	TRBV3-1	NA	10	ASSFKGGEAF
few	TRBV4-1	NA	14	ASSQLPGAVNYGYT
NA	TRBV29-1	NA	12	SVVMDQGRNEQF
NA	TRBV11-1	NA	12	ATCPDRQNTEAF
NA	TRBV4-2	TRBD1	11	ASSHSGGTEAF
few	TRBV4-3	TRBD1	14	ASSQARDSLGETQY
NA	TRBV7-2	NA	14	ASSAGTASSYNEQF
few	TRBV28	NA	14	ASSPPTVGAPGELF